Detailed here is one T cell receptor (beta chain). The participants were between roughly 18 and 89 years old and came from some 23 US areas. Participants reported their clinical history, and cohort assignment relied on those reports. These data belong to a study of blood T cell repertoires in COVID-19. The overall study: The cDNA or gDNA used as material had been derived from T cells, B-cell-depleted T cells, or PBMCs.

CDR1 and CDR2 from the germline V gene are MRHNA and SNTAGT. J gave up 3 bases and V 6 bases, and 9 bases lay outside the gene matches. The CDR3 has 16 amino acids. Methods used by the authors: Amplification of reference gene primers was used by the study to estimate nucleated cell counts. TCRdb's table, derived via immunoSEQ multiplex PCR, lists solely in-frame clones and lacks some. V and J calls and clone size are those listed in that table; D and trimming were worked out from the DNA. The sample has roughly 200,000 clones; around 88% are singletons. The TCR sequence derives from a middle-aged man with acute COVID-19. The chain links TRBV6-4 to TRBJ2-3; TRBD2 aligns across 10 bases. Sequencing was carried out using PBMCs or T cells enriched from blood (not recorded which). The CDR3 sequence is CASSNPGTSETDTQYF. CDR3 sequence (DNA): TGTGCCAGCAGCAATCCGGGGACTAGCGAAACAGATACGCAGTATTTT.